Following are 21 T cell receptor beta chains from one sample sequenced in a study of blood T cell repertoires in COVID-19. The data were produced by immunoSEQ multiplex PCR, yet TCRdb's version contains in-frame clones alone and is incomplete. The sample shows under 250,000 clones, about 82% of them seen only once. The specimen was peripheral blood. The receptors originated from a man aged 50 or older with COVID-19, enrolled during active disease.

The table lists this clone with a count of one. V usage is TRBV27 and J usage is TRBJ2-7, with 8 bases identical to TRBD2. Trimming cost V 4 bases and J 4 bases; bases outside gene matches: 12. The CDR3 extends over 16 amino acids. Germline V gene data show CDR1 as MNHEY and CDR2 as SMNVEV (reference sequence). CDR3 loop: CASSSPGLALRYEQYF. CDR3 coding DNA: TGTGCCAGCAGTTCCCCAGGACTAGCCCTGCGGTACGAGCAGTACTTC.

As DNA, the CDR3 is TGCAGTGCGAGTACCCCCGGGTCCTACAATGAGCAGTTCTTC. This gives the protein CSASTPGSYNEQFF. The chain is built from TRBV20-1 and TRBJ2-1; D ambiguous. This CDR3 is built from 14 residues. Germline V gene data show CDR1 as DFQATT and CDR2 as SNEGSKA (reference sequence). V dropped 6 bases and J dropped 1 base, with 13 bases sitting between them.

V and J are TRBV12-3 or TRBV12-4 and TRBJ2-2, with a possible D match to TRBD2 (5 bases). V lost 11 bases to trimming and J lost 3 bases, with 13 bases between them. The CDR3 runs to 13 residues. CDR3 sequence: CAFRRRDTGELFF. CDR3 coding DNA: TGTGCCTTCAGGCGGCGGGACACCGGGGAGCTGTTTTTT.

V usage is TRBV28 and J usage is TRBJ1-2; D may be TRBD1 (5 bases). Trimming shortened V by 7 bases and J by 0 bases, and 15 bases separated the two germline ends. Germline values: CDR1 MDHEN, CDR2 SYDVKM. The CDR3 sequence is 15 residues long. The CDR3 protein is CASKSGTVTNYGYTF. The CDR3 DNA is TGTGCCAGCAAGAGCGGGACTGTTACTAACTATGGCTACACCTTC.

The chain links TRBV24-1 to TRBJ1-2; D is unresolved. The CDR3 sequence is 14 residues long. Germline CDR1 KGHDR, CDR2 SFDVKD. V was cut by 10 bases and J by 0 bases, with 14 bases left in between. In DNA, the CDR3 is TGTGCCACGACCTCCGGGGAGACTAACTATGGCTACACCTTC. Its translation: CATTSGETNYGYTF.

This chain uses TRBV18 with TRBJ1-3; D is possibly TRBD1 (5 bases). This CDR3 is built from 15 residues. Germline V CDR1 and CDR2: KGHSH, LQKENI. Deletions cut 4 bases from V and 0 bases from J, with 10 bases between. CDR3 in amino acids: CASSLSTDSGNTIYF. The DNA of the CDR3 is TGTGCCAGCTCACTATCGACAGACTCTGGAAACACCATATATTTT.

This clone showed up just a few times. V usage is TRBV4-1 and J usage is TRBJ1-4; D unresolved. The V end was cut by 1 base, the J end by 8 bases, with 17 bases between. Germline V gene data show CDR1 as MGHRA and CDR2 as YSYEKL. The CDR3 has 16 amino acids. The CDR3 DNA reads as TGCGCCAGCAGCCAAGTCGTTTCCGGTTACGTGGAAAAACTGTTTTTT. Protein: CASSQVVSGYVEKLFF.

The table lists this clone with many counts. The CDR3 sequence is CSVVPGQRLAYEQYF. CDR3 DNA: TGCAGCGTTGTTCCAGGGCAGCGTTTAGCCTACGAGCAGTACTTC. The chain links TRBV29-1 to TRBJ2-7; maybe TRBD1 (5 bases). V was shortened by 4 bases and J by 2 bases, with 18 bases between the two germline ends. Germline assignment: CDR1 SQVTM and CDR2 ANQGSEA. The CDR3 loop spans 15 amino acids.

This clone showed up just once. The chain links TRBV27 to TRBJ1-4; TRBD1 aligns across 9 bases. This CDR3 has 15 residues. Germline CDR1 MNHEY, CDR2 SMNVEV (reference sequence). With 5 bases clipped from V and 6 bases from J, the junction kept 7 bases outside the gene matches. The CDR3 nucleotides are TGTGCCAGCAGTACCGGACAGGGGAGAGATGAAAAACTGTTTTTT. Translated, it gives CASSTGQGRDEKLFF.

V is TRBV5-4 and J is TRBJ1-1; 10 bases line up with TRBD1. Per the germline V gene, CDR1 is SGHNT and CDR2 is YYREEE (reference sequence). The CDR3 contains 15 residues. Trimming removed 4 bases from V and 5 bases from J; junction bases left unmatched: 8. The CDR3 nucleotides are TGTGCCAGCAGCACCGGGACAGGGGTGAGGACTGAAGCTTTCTTT. Translating it yields CASSTGTGVRTEAFF.

The rearrangement links TRBV5-4 to TRBJ2-3, with 11 bases aligning to TRBD2. Per the germline V gene, CDR1 is SGHNT and CDR2 is YYREEE (reference sequence). The CDR3 has 18 residues. V shed 3 bases and J 0 bases; nucleotides not matched to a gene: 9. The CDR3 sequence is CASSSRGRLAGSTDTQYF. CDR3 nucleotide sequence: TGTGCCAGCAGCTCCCGGGGTAGACTAGCGGGGAGCACAGATACGCAGTATTTT.

V and J are TRBV28 and TRBJ2-5, with 10 bases fitting TRBD2. Germline V gene data show CDR1 as MDHEN and CDR2 as SYDVKM. The trim removed 10 bases at V and 5 bases at J, leaving 7 bases unmatched. CDR3 length equals 13 residues. This chain's CDR3 is CAIERGGHETQYF. In nucleotides, the CDR3 is TGTGCCATCGAGCGGGGGGGCCATGAGACCCAGTACTTC.

This sequence joins TRBV7-8 and TRBJ2-7; 8 positions agree with TRBD1. CDR3 length equals 15 residues. Germline assignment: CDR1 SGHVS and CDR2 FQNEAQ. With 5 bases clipped from V and 2 bases from J, the junction kept 8 bases outside the gene matches. The chain's CDR3 is CASSPIQGATYEQYF. The CDR3 DNA reads TGTGCCAGCAGCCCCATCCAGGGGGCAACCTACGAGCAGTACTTC.

A single count supports this clone. The V gene is TRBV15, the J gene TRBJ2-1; the D gene is possibly TRBD2 (5 bases). The CDR3 totals 16 residues. V shed 0 bases and J shed 2 bases, with 11 bases lying between them. Germline CDR1 reads LNHNV; CDR2 reads YYDKDF (reference sequence). The CDR3: CATSRDGREPYNEQFF. CDR3 nucleotide sequence: TGTGCCACCAGCAGAGATGGACGGGAACCCTACAATGAGCAGTTCTTC.

The chain joins TRBV7-9 to TRBJ2-3; 14 bases map to TRBD2. The CDR3 extends over 18 amino acids. J was trimmed by 2 bases and V by 5 bases; bases with no gene match: 9. Germline assignment: CDR1 SEHNR and CDR2 FQNEAQ (reference sequence). Here the CDR3 DNA reads TGTGCCAGCAGCCGTCAGACTAGCGGGGGGGCAATCACAGATACGCAGTATTTT. Protein sequence: CASSRQTSGGAITDTQYF.

This rearrangement joins TRBV2 to TRBJ1-4; D unresolved. Germline lookup yields CDR1 SNHLY and CDR2 FYNNEI. Trimming left V 6 bases short and J 16 bases short, with 21 bases between. This CDR3 is 13 amino acids long. CDR3 coding DNA: TGTGCCAGCAGAGAGGTAACGGAGGGATTCCAGTTTTTT. Its translation: CASREVTEGFQFF.

About this clone itself: The junction does not match germline at one end; this may be a read error. The V and J genes are TRBV7-7 and TRBJ2-2; tentative D call: TRBD1 (6 bases). This CDR3 region has 16 residues. CDR1 and CDR2 from the germline V gene are SSHAT and FNYEAQ (reference sequence). The CDR3 reads CASSLTTGPNTGELFF. The CDR3 nucleotides are TGTGCTAGCAGCTTAACAACAGGGCCTAACACCGGGGAGCTGTTTTTT.

The CDR3 is CAARLTQGGTEAFF. The CDR3 coding sequence is TGTGCCGCGCGTCTAACACAGGGCGGCACTGAAGCTTTCTTT. The J gene is TRBJ1-1, the V gene TRBV10-3, with D maybe TRBD1 (6 bases). The CDR3 is 14 amino acids. Trimming took 11 bases from V and 4 from J, leaving 20 bases between them. Germline CDR1 and CDR2: ENHRY and SYGVKD.

The chain combines TRBV5-1 with TRBJ2-7; 10 bases line up with TRBD2. Germline V gene sequence: CDR1 SGHRS, CDR2 YFSETQ. The CDR3 covers 14 residues. The ends lost 4 bases at V and 3 bases at J; junction bases unmatched: 4. Here the CDR3 reads CASSTTSGVYEQYF. CDR3 coding DNA: TGCGCCAGCAGCACAACTAGCGGGGTCTACGAGCAGTACTTC.

This chain connects TRBV25-1 to TRBJ2-5, with D hard to call. The V end was cut by 6 bases, the J end by 3 bases, with 2 bases between. CDR3 length equals 10 residues. In germline, CDR1 is MGHDK, CDR2 SYGVNS. This chain's CDR3 is CASSEETQYF. The CDR3 coding sequence is TGTGCCAGCAGCGAAGAGACCCAGTACTTC.

The V gene is TRBV18, the J gene TRBJ2-2; D not resolved. The V gene's germline CDR1 is KGHSH and CDR2 LQKENI. The CDR3 runs 17 residues. V was shortened by 0 bases and J by 0 bases, with 11 bases between the two germline ends. Written as DNA, the CDR3 is TGTGCCAGCTCACCACCTAGCTCACTCGCGAACACCGGGGAGCTGTTTTTT. This encodes CASSPPSSLANTGELFF. Full variable domain (missing parts from reference TRBV18 and TRBJ2-2): NAGVMQNPRHLVRRRGQEARLRCSPMKGHSHVYWYRQLPEEGLKFMVYLQKENIIDESGMPKERFSAEFPKEGPSILRIQQVVRGDSAAYFCASSPPSSLANTGELFFGEGSRLTVL.